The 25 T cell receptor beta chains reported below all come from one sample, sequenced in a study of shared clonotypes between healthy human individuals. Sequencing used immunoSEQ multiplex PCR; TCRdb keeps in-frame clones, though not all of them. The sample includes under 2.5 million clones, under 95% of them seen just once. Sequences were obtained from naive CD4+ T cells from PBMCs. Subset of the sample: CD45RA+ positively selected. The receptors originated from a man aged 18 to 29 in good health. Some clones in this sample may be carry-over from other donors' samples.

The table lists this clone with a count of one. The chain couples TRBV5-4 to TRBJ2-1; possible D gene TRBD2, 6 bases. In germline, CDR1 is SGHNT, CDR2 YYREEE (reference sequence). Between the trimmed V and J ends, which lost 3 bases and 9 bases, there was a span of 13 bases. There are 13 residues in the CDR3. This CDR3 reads CASSSGRHFEQFF. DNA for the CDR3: TGTGCCAGCAGCTCAGGGAGGCATTTTGAGCAGTTCTTC.

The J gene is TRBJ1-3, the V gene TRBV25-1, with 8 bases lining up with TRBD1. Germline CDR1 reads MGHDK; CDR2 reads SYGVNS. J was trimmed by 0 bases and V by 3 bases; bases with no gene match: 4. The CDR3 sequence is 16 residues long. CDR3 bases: TGTGCCAGCAGTGACCGGGACAGGAGCTCTGGAAACACCATATATTTT. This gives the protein CASSDRDRSSGNTIYF.

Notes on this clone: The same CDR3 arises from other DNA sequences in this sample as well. The DNA for the CDR3 is TGTGCCAGCAGCTTAAGACAGGGGAATGGCTACACCTTC. It translates to CASSLRQGNGYTF. The chain joins TRBV7-3 to TRBJ1-2; 8 bases fit TRBD1. Germline CDR1 reads SGHTA; CDR2 reads FQGTGA. V trimming: 1 base; J trimming: 6 bases; junction bases outside the gene matches: 1. CDR3 size: 13 residues.

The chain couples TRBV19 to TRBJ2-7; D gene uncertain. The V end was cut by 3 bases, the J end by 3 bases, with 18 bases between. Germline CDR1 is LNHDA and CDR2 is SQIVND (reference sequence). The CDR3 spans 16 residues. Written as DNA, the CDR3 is TGTGCCAGTAGTATGACGAAGAGGTCCGTCCTCTACGAGCAGTACTTC. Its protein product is CASSMTKRSVLYEQYF.

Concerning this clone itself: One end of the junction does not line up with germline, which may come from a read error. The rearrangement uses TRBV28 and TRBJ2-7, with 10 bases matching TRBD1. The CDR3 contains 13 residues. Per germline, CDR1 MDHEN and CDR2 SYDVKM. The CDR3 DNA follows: TGTGCCAGCAGCACCAGACCCGGGACAGGGGAAAACTTC. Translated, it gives CASSTRPGTGENF.

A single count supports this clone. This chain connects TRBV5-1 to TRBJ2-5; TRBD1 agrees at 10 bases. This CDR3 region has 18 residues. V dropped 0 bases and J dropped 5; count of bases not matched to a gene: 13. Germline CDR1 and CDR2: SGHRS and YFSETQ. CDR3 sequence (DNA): TGCGCCAGCAGCTTGGCCCCCCTAGGGACAGGGGCCGGGGAGACCCAGTACTTC. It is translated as CASSLAPLGTGAGETQYF.

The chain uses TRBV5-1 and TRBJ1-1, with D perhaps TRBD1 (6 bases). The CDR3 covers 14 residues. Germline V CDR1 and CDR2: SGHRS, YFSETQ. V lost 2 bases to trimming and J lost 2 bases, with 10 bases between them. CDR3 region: CASSFDRFNTEAFF. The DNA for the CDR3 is TGCGCCAGCAGCTTTGACAGGTTTAACACTGAAGCTTTCTTT. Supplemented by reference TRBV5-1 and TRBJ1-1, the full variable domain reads KAGVTQTPRYLIKTRGQQVTLSCSPISGHRSVSWYQQTPGQGLQFLFEYFSETQRNKGNFPGRFSGRQFSNSRSEMNVSTLELGDSALYLCASSFDRFNTEAFFGQGTRLTVV.

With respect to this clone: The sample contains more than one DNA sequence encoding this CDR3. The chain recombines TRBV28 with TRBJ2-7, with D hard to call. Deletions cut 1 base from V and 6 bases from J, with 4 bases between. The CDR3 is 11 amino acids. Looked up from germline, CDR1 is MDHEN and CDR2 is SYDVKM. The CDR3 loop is CASSLLGEQYF. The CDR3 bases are TGTGCCAGCAGTTTATTGGGCGAGCAGTACTTC.

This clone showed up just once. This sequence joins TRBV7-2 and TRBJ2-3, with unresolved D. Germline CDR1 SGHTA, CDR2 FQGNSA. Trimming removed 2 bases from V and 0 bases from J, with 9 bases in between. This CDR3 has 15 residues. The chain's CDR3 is CASSLKGFSTDTQYF. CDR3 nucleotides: TGTGCCAGCAGCTTAAAAGGGTTTAGCACAGATACGCAGTATTTT.

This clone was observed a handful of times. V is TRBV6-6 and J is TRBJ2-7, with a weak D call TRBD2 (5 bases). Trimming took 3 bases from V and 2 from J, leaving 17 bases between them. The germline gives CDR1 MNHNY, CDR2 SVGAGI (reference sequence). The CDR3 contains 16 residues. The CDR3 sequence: CASSYNGPEDPYEQYF. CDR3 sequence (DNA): TGTGCCAGCAGTTATAATGGGCCGGAGGATCCCTACGAGCAGTACTTC.

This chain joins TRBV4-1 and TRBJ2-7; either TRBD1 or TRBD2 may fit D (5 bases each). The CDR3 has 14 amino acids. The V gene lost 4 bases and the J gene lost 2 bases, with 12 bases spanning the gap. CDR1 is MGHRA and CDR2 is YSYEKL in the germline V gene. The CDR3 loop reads CASSPRDAAYEQYF. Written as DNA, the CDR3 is TGCGCCAGCAGCCCCCGGGACGCCGCCTACGAGCAGTACTTC.

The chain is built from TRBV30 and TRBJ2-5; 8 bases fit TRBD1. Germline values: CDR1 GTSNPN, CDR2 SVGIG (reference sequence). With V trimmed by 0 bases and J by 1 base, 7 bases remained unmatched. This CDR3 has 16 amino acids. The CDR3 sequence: CAWSVRAGGLQETQYF. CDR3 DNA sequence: TGTGCCTGGAGTGTACGAGCAGGGGGCCTCCAAGAGACCCAGTACTTC.

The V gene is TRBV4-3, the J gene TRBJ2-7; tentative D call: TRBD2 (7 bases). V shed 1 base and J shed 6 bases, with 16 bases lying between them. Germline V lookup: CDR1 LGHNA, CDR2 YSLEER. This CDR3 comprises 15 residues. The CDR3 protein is CASSQGLGGPSEQYF. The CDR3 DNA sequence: TGCGCCAGCAGCCAAGGATTGGGGGGGCCATCCGAGCAGTACTTC.

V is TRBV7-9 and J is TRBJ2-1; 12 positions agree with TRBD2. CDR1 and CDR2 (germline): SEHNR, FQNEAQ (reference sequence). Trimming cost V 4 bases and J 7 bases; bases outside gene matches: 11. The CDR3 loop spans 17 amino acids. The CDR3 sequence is CASSSRASGRALNEQFF. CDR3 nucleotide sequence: TGTGCCAGCAGCTCCAGAGCTAGCGGGAGGGCCCTTAATGAGCAGTTCTTC.

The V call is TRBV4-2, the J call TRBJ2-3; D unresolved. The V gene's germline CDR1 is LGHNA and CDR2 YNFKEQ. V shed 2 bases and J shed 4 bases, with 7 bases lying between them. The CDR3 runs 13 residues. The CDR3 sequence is CASSQLQPDTQYF. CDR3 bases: TGTGCCAGCAGCCAATTACAGCCAGATACGCAGTATTTT.

This chain's CDR3 is CASSSQGTQYF. The CDR3 nucleotides are TGTGCCAGCAGTTCACAGGGTACGCAGTACTTC. This sequence joins TRBV27 and TRBJ2-7, with D perhaps matching TRBD1 (6 bases). V was shortened by 4 bases and J by 9 bases, with 10 bases between the two germline ends. There are 11 residues in the CDR3. CDR1 is MNHEY, CDR2 SMNVEV, per germline (reference sequence).

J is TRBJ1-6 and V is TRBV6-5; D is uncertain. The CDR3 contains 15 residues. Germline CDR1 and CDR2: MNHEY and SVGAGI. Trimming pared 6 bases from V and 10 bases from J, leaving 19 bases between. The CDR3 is CASSPGLRTSSPLHF. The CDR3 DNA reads TGTGCCAGCAGCCCCGGCCTCAGAACAAGCTCACCCCTCCACTTT.

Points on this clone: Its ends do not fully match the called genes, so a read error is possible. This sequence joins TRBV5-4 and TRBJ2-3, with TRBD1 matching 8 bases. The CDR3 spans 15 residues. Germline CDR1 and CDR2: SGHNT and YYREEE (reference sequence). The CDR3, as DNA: TGCGCCAGCAGCCAACAGGGACAGGGCACAGATACGCAGTATTTT. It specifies CASSQQGQGTDTQYF.

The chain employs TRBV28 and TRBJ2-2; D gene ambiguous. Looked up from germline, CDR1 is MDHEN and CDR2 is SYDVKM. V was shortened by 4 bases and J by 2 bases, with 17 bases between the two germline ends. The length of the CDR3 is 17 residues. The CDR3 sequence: CASSSGSFNLNTGELFF. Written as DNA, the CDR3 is TGTGCCAGCAGTTCGGGCTCGTTCAATTTAAACACCGGGGAGCTGTTTTTT.

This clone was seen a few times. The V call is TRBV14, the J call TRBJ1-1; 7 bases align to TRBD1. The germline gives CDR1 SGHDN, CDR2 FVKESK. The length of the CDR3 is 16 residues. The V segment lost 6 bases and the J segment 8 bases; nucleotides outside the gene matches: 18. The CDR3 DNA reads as TGTGCCAGCAGTTACTCCCTAGGCAGGGGGGTTGAGGAAGCTTTCTTT. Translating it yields CASSYSLGRGVEEAFF.

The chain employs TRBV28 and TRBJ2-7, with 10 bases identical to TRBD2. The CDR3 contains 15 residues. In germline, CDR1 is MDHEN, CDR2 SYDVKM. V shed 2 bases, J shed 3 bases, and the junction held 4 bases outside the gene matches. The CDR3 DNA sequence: TGTGCCAGCAGTTTACCCGTAGCGGGAGGCTACGAGCAGTACTTC. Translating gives CASSLPVAGGYEQYF.

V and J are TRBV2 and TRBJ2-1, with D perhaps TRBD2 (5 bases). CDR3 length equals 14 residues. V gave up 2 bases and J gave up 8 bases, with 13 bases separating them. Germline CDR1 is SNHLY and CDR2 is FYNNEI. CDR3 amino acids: CASSEYTRRDEQFF. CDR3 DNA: TGTGCCAGCAGTGAATACACTAGGCGTGATGAGCAGTTCTTC.

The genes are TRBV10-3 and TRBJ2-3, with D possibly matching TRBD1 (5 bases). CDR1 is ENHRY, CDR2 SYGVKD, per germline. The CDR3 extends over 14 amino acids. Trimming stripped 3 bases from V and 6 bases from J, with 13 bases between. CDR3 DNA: TGTGCCATCAGTGATGTGGGGCCTGGGGATACGCAGTATTTT. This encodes CAISDVGPGDTQYF.

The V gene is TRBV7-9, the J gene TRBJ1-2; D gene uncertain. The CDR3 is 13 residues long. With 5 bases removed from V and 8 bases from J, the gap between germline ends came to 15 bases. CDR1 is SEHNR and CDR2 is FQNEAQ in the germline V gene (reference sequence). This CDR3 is CASSRSGPRGYTF. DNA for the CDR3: TGTGCCAGCAGCCGGAGTGGCCCCAGGGGCTACACCTTC.

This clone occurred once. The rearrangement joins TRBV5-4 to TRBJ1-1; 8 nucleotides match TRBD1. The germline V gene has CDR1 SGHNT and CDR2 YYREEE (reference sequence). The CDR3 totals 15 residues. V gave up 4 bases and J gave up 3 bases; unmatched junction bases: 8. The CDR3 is CASSLGQGDYTEAFF. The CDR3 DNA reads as TGTGCCAGCAGCCTCGGACAGGGAGATTACACTGAAGCTTTCTTT.